This T cell receptor beta chain originates from a study of long-term antiretroviral therapy in people with HIV. It was version v3.0 of the immunoSEQ assay that was run at survey level. Each sample aimed for roughly 40,000-55,000 sequenced T-cell genomes. Generated by immunoSEQ multiplex PCR, the TCRdb table keeps only in-frame clones and is missing some. The sample holds some 20,000 clones, about 87% seen once. On this clone: Its antigen remains unknown.

Points from the study as a whole: Participants lacked recorded data on ART adherence, viral resistance or therapy changes. CDR3 lengths in HIV samples spanned a narrower range than controls.

From each donor, at least one pre-ART PBMC sample and at least two post-ART PBMC samples were obtained. The germline V gene has CDR1 SQVTM and CDR2 ANQGSEA. The CDR3 covers 12 residues. V lost 6 bases to trimming and J lost 7 bases, with 15 bases between them. The material was unsorted PBMCs, obtained 2.1 years after starting antiretroviral therapy. The rearrangement joins TRBV29-1 to TRBJ1-1; a weak D match, TRBD1 (5 bases). This TCR derives from a man aged 18 to 30 with HIV. As DNA, the CDR3 is TGCAGCGTAACTCGGGGGAAGGTTGAAGCTTTCTTT. Translating it yields CSVTRGKVEAFF.